These 12 T cell receptor beta chains were all obtained from the same sample, sequenced in a study of cytomegalovirus exposure and HLA in healthy donors. PCR primers comprised 60 Vbeta and 13 Jbeta primers. The table came from immunoSEQ multiplex PCR; TCRdb's copy has only in-frame clones and leaves some out. The data contain about 170,000 clones, approximately 71% of them seen just once; the ten biggest clones take up approximately 1.5%. Sequencing was carried out using PBMCs. These receptors were obtained from a girl aged 5 to 17 in good health and CMV-seronegative.

This clone was observed a few times. The gene calls are TRBV6-1 and TRBJ2-1; 7 bases are shared with TRBD1. In germline, CDR1 is MNHNS, CDR2 SASEGT. There are 17 residues in the CDR3. V was pared by 0 bases and J by 4 bases, with 9 bases of the junction left unmatched. Here the CDR3 DNA reads TGTGCCAGCAGTGAAGCCACCCCGGGACAGAGATACAATGAGCAGTTCTTC. Encoded protein: CASSEATPGQRYNEQFF.

The rearrangement joins TRBV7-9 to TRBJ2-7; possibly TRBD1 for D (5 bases). This CDR3 contains 14 residues. CDR1 is SEHNR and CDR2 is FQNEAQ in the germline V gene (reference sequence). Trimming shortened V by 1 base and J by 1 base, and 8 bases separated the two germline ends. This CDR3 reads CASSLVGASYEQYF. The CDR3 DNA sequence: TGTGCCAGCAGCTTAGTAGGGGCATCCTACGAGCAGTACTTC.

This chain joins TRBV6-1 and TRBJ2-3, with TRBD2 matching 12 bases. Unmatched junction bases numbered 3, after V lost 3 bases and J lost 5 bases. CDR1 is MNHNS, CDR2 SASEGT, per germline. This CDR3 is built from 15 residues. Here the CDR3 reads CASSETSGGGDTQYF. The CDR3 DNA is TGTGCCAGCAGTGAGACTAGCGGGGGCGGAGATACGCAGTATTTT.

The V and J genes are TRBV2 and TRBJ2-7; tentatively, D is TRBD2 (5 bases). Germline assignment: CDR1 SNHLY and CDR2 FYNNEI. The CDR3 covers 11 residues. Trimming cost V 9 bases and J 5 bases, with 11 bases left between them. The CDR3 DNA reads TGTGCCAGGGGCATGAGGGACGAGCAGTACTTC. This sequence encodes CARGMRDEQYF.

The chain recombines TRBV6-6 with TRBJ1-5; TRBD1 is a possible D gene (5 bases). The CDR3 covers 14 residues. V lost 2 bases, J lost 7 bases, and 12 bases lay in between. Germline loops: CDR1 MNHNY, CDR2 SVGAGI (reference sequence). The CDR3 loop is CASSYPSGNQPQHF. In DNA form, the CDR3 reads TGTGCCAGCAGTTACCCGTCAGGGAACCAGCCCCAGCATTTT.

This clone occurred once. V gene TRBV25-1 combines with J gene TRBJ1-5, with 7 bases identical to TRBD1. The length of the CDR3 is 14 residues. V shed 7 bases and J 4 bases; nucleotides not matched to a gene: 7. Germline loops: CDR1 MGHDK, CDR2 SYGVNS. DNA for the CDR3: TGTGCCAGCATTCGACAGGGTTTGAATCAGCCCCAGCATTTT. This translates into CASIRQGLNQPQHF.

The chain couples TRBV15 to TRBJ1-3; D ambiguous. Germline loops: CDR1 LNHNV, CDR2 YYDKDF (reference sequence). This CDR3 region has 15 residues. V shed 6 bases and J shed 8 bases, with 20 bases lying between them. The CDR3, as DNA: TGTGCCACCAGGTTACCCGGACTTAGCCCGCACACCATATATTTT. It yields the protein CATRLPGLSPHTIYF.

V and J are TRBV7-9 and TRBJ1-5; D gene uncertain. V shed 4 bases and J shed 4 bases, with 8 bases lying between them. In germline, CDR1 is SEHNR, CDR2 FQNEAQ (reference sequence). This CDR3 is 13 amino acids long. The CDR3 is CASSSGLNQPQHF. DNA of the CDR3: TGTGCCAGCAGCTCCGGTTTGAATCAGCCCCAGCATTTT.

This chain joins TRBV7-6 and TRBJ1-2; TRBD1 is a possible D gene (5 bases). V was shortened by 10 bases and J by 8 bases, with 14 bases between the two germline ends. This CDR3 has 11 amino acids. Germline V gene lookup returns CDR1 SGHVS and CDR2 FNYEAQ. DNA of the CDR3: TGTGCCACCGGCGACAGCTGGGGCTACACCTTC. This codes for CATGDSWGYTF.

This clone was counted only a few times. The genes are TRBV5-1 and TRBJ1-1; 7 bases are shared with TRBD1. The CDR3 spans 19 residues. V shed 1 base and J 1 base; nucleotides not matched to a gene: 16. Germline V gene lookup returns CDR1 SGHRS and CDR2 YFSETQ. CDR3 DNA sequence: TGCGCCAGCAGCTTGTCCGAGGGGGCACTACTCAACCCGAACACTGAAGCTTTCTTT. It codes for CASSLSEGALLNPNTEAFF.

This chain joins TRBV2 and TRBJ1-2; maybe TRBD1 (6 bases). Germline loops: CDR1 SNHLY, CDR2 FYNNEI. This CDR3 is 13 amino acids long. V lost 6 bases and J lost 6, with 14 bases in between. As DNA, the CDR3 is TGTGCCAGCAGAGGGGGGGTCCTCCATGGCTACACCTTC. It encodes CASRGGVLHGYTF.

The chain joins TRBV27 to TRBJ2-7; 7 bases map to TRBD1. After removal of 6 bases from V and 6 bases from J, the junction contained 11 bases not matched to a gene. The length of the CDR3 is 14 residues. The V gene's germline CDR1 is MNHEY and CDR2 SMNVEV (reference sequence). The CDR3 is CASRSAGTVSEQYF. In nucleotides, the CDR3 is TGTGCCAGCAGGTCCGCCGGGACAGTGTCCGAGCAGTACTTC.